This T cell receptor beta chain was retrieved from a study of long-term antiretroviral therapy in people with HIV. To note about this clone: Antigen: not known.

Study outcomes and limitations: Blood obtained between the mid-2000s and the late 2010s may reflect older ART regimens.

V shed 0 bases and J shed 5 bases, with 8 bases lying between them. The CDR3 consists of 12 residues. In germline, CDR1 is GTSNPN, CDR2 SVGIG (reference sequence). The immunoSEQ assay was v3.0, run at survey level. Sequencing was performed with immunoSEQ multiplex PCR; in TCRdb, only in-frame clones are kept and a portion is missing. The table includes around 23,000 clones, almost 80% detected once. The origin of this receptor is a man under 40 with HIV. The rearrangement uses TRBV30 and TRBJ2-7; no clear D gene. The sample consisted of unsorted PBMCs, taken 2.1 years after starting antiretroviral therapy. CDR3 DNA sequence: TGTGCCTGGAGTGTGGGTTCCAACGAGCAGTACTTC. Translated: CAWSVGSNEQYF.